The entry that follows covers one T cell receptor (beta chain) sequence. The table lists this clonotype with a few counts. Which antigen it targets is not known. Within one base of it there is no much larger clone, and no base qualities were kept. Every donor was a healthy Caucasian. The researchers also sequenced three unrelated adults who were not twins: a male aged 18 to 29, a male aged 50 to 59, and a female aged 50 to 59. Miltenyi CD45RO+ enrichment and human naive T-cell isolation kits were used to isolate memory (CD45RO+) and naive T cells from PBMC. To prepare the library, 5' RACE was applied. Sequencing instrument: Illumina HiSeq 2000. Template switching added a universal primer binding site, and the final cDNA carried a unique molecular identifier that allowed TCR cDNA molecules to be counted accurately. Specific primers in the conserved constant-segment region were used to synthesize first-strand cDNA for the TCR alpha and beta chains. To control for contamination, each cDNA library was double barcoded with a SMART-Mk sample barcode plus Illumina barcodes. TruSeq adapter sequences, together with Illumina sample barcodes, were added in two successive PCR steps. The TCR alpha and beta cDNA libraries were sequenced on the Illumina HiSeq platform using custom primers. The original pipeline was this. Unique molecular identifiers were extracted from raw reads with MiGEC, and CDR3 positions were determined with MiXCR. Recombination models were inferred per individual with the repgenHMM and IGoR tools using an EM algorithm. Shared clonotypes were analyzed with the tcR package in R, and sharing was normalized by the product of cloneset sizes. To study raw recombination without the effects of thymic and clonal selection, out-of-frame nonproductive sequences were analyzed. TCRdb reprocessing: public reads trimmed at Q25 with fastp, clones called with MiXCR, in-frame beta chains kept. Each CDR3 protein appears once, grouped with its most common genes and DNA. TCRdb's processing, not the study's, gives the V and J calls here. Here the sample has under 450,000 distinct CDR3 sequences; about a fifth occur a single time. The leading ten clones occupy 9% to 15% of the sample.

The source of the sample is a study of identical twins listed by TCRdb under 2016. At the level of the whole study: TCR alpha and beta repertoires from monozygotic twins, unrelated adults of various ages and cord blood were deep-sequenced to test whether fetal clonotypes persist. To rule out contamination, the twin experiments were replicated at different times with different library preparation protocols.

On the study overall, not on this receptor specifically: Invariant T cells such as MAIT and iNKT could partly confound zero-insertion analyses, although diverse VJ usage argued against such confounding for most clonotypes. Because the same donors could not be followed over many years, conclusions were based on cross-sectional statistical analysis. Recombination models systematically underestimated out-of-frame TCR alpha sharing in monozygotic twins but agreed with sharing between unrelated individuals. Fewer insertions were carried by abundant cord blood beta clonotypes; a weaker similar trend was observed in young adult naive repertoires, while no such trend was observed in memory repertoires. Excess twin sharing in beta out-of-frame sequences was weaker because fewer shared sequences lowered the signal-to-noise ratio. Compared with coincidental sharing between unrelated individuals, out-of-frame TCR alpha sequences shared between twins showed an excess of sequences with low generation probability.

The V and J ends are trimmed by 3 bases and 10 bases, leaving 19 bases between them. Its CDR3 holds 14 amino acids, cysteine through phenylalanine. The retained sequence is limited to the CDR3, 42 bases, with the frame set at the first base. The germline V gene sets CDR1 to SGHRS and CDR2 to YFSETQ. Input material: naive T cells sorted from blood. This sample's cell subset or site label indicates: cells isolated with a human naive T-cell isolation kit. The receptor comes from a man between 50 and 59 years old in good health. The sequence is built from TRBV5-1 and TRBJ1-2; a tentative D match to TRBD1 spans 5 bases. The CDR3 reads as follows: CASSYDGAGRAYTF. The sequence in DNA is TGCGCCAGCAGCTACGACGGGGCCGGTAGGGCCTACACCTTC.